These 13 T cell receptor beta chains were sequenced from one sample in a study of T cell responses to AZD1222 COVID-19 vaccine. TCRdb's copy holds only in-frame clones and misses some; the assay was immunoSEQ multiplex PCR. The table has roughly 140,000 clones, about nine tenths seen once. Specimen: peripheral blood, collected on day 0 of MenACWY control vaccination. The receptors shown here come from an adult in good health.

In DNA form, the CDR3 reads TGTGCCAGCAGGAAGGGGGGTAGTAATCAGCCCCAGCATTTT. Residues: CASRKGGSNQPQHF. The J gene is TRBJ1-5, the V gene TRBV2, with D tentatively TRBD1 (6 bases). CDR1 is SNHLY and CDR2 is FYNNEI in the germline V gene. Trimming took off 6 bases at V and 4 bases at J, with 13 bases between the two ends. The CDR3 contains 14 residues.

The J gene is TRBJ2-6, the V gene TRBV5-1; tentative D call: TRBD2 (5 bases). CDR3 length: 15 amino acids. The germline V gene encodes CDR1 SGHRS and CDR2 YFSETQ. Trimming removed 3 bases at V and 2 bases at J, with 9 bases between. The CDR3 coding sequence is TGCGCCAGCAGCTCCGCGGGTCCTGGGGCCAACGTCCTGACTTTC. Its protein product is CASSSAGPGANVLTF.

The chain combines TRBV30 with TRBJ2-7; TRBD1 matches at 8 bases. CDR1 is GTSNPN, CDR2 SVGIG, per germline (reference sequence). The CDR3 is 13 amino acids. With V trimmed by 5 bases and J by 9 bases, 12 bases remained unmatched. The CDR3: CAWGQDRVGMQYF. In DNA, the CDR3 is TGTGCCTGGGGACAGGACAGGGTCGGGATGCAGTACTTC.

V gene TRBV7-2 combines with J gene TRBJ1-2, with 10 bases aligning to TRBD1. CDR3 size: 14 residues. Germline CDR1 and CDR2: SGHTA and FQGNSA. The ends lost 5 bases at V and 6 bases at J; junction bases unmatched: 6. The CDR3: CASSPTGTGDGYTF. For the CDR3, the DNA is TGTGCCAGCAGCCCCACCGGGACAGGGGATGGCTACACCTTC.

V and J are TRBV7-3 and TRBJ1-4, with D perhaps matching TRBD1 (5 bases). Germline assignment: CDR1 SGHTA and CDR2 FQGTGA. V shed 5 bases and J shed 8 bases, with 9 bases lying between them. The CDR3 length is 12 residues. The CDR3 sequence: CASSGGAEKLFF. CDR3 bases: TGTGCCAGCAGCGGTGGGGCGGAAAAACTGTTTTTT. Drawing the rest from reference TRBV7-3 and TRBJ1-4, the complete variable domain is GAGVSQTPSNKVTEKGKYVELRCDPISGHTALYWYRQSLGQGPEFLIYFQGTGAADDSGLPNDRFFAVRPEGSVSTLKIQRTERGDSAVYLCASSGGAEKLFFGSGTQLSVL.

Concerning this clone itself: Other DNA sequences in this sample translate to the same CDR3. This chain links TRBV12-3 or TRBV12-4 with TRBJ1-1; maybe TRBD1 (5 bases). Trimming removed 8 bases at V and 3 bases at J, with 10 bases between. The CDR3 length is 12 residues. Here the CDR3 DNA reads TGTGCCAGCTCCCGGGGGGACACTGAAGCTTTCTTT. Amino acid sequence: CASSRGDTEAFF.

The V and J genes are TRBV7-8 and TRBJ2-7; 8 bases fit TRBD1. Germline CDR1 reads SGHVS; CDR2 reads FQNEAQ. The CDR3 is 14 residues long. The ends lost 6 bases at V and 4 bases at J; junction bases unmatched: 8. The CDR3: CASSPTGVGYEQYF. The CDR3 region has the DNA TGTGCCAGCAGTCCGACAGGGGTCGGGTACGAGCAGTACTTC.

The CDR3 spells CASSIGLADNEQFF. CDR3 nucleotide sequence: TGTGCCAGCAGCATTGGACTAGCGGACAATGAGCAGTTCTTC. The chain combines TRBV5-4 with TRBJ2-1; 10 bases map to TRBD2. Germline V gene sequence: CDR1 SGHNT, CDR2 YYREEE (reference sequence). The junction had 3 bases not matched to a gene; V was cut back by 4 bases and J by 5 bases. The CDR3 loop spans 14 amino acids.

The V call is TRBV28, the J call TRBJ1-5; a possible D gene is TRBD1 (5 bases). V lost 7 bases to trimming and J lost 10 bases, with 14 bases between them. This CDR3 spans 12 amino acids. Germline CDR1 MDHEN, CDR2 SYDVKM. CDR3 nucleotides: TGTGCCAGCACGGCCAAGGGGCGTCCCCAGCATTTT. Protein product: CASTAKGRPQHF.

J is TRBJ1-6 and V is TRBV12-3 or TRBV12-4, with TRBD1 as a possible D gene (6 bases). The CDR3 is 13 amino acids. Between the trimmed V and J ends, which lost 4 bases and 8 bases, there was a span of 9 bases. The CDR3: CASSSYRDSPLHF. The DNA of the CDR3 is TGTGCCAGCAGTTCATACAGGGATTCACCCCTCCACTTT.

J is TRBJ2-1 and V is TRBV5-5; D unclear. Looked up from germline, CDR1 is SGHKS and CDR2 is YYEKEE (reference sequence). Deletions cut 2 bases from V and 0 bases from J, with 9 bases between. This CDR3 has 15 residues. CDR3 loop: CASSLGVNSYNEQFF. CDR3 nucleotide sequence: TGTGCCAGCAGCTTAGGTGTCAACTCCTACAATGAGCAGTTCTTC.

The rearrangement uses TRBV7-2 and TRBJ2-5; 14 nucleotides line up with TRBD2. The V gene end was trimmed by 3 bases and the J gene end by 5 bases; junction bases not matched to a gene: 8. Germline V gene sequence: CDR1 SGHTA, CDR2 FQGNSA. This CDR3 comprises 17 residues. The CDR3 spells CASSLYGTSGGGETQYF. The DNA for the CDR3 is TGTGCCAGCAGCTTGTACGGGACTAGCGGGGGAGGGGAGACCCAGTACTTC.

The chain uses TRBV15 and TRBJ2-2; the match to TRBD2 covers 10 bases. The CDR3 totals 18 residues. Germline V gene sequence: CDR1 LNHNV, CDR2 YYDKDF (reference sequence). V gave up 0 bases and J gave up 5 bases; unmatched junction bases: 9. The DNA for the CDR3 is TGTGCCACCAGCAGAGACCCATTCGCTAGCGGGAGAACCGGGGAGCTGTTTTTT. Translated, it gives CATSRDPFASGRTGELFF.